This entry is about one TCR beta chain. The sample belongs to a study of blood T cell repertoires in COVID-19. In the original analysis: Quantification of nucleated cells was approximated via reference gene primer amplification. The table came from immunoSEQ multiplex PCR; TCRdb's copy has only in-frame clones and leaves some out. D and trimming were read from the DNA, whereas the V and J calls and clone size are those reported in that table. This sample has about 150,000 clones, with just over 85% found just once. The CDR3 is made up of 15 amino acids. From germline, CDR1 is DFQATT and CDR2 SNEGSKA (reference sequence). V shed 3 bases and J 6 bases; nucleotides not matched to a gene: 4.

The TCR originated in a man aged 50 or older who had recovered from COVID-19. The specimen was PBMCs or T cells enriched from blood (not recorded which). The chain recombines TRBV20-1 with TRBJ2-2; 13 positions agree with TRBD2. CDR3 region: CSASTSGRAPGELFF. The CDR3 DNA is TGCAGTGCTAGTACTAGCGGGAGGGCCCCCGGGGAGCTGTTTTTT.